Each of the 8 T cell receptor beta chains below was sequenced from the same sample in a study of CD8 T cells in Susac syndrome (dated by TCRdb to about 2019). Library prep was done by the immunoSEQ multiplex PCR assay. RNA was extracted using the RNeasy kit, and roughly 0.45 to 1 ug of the RNA was reverse transcribed with random hexamers. The raw public data were reprocessed by TCRdb itself: fastp quality trimming at Q25, MiXCR clonotype calling, in-frame beta chains only. Rows merge per CDR3 protein into single entries with the most common DNA and genes. The sample table records about 240,000 distinct CDR3 sequences; approximately 95% of these occur just once. The biggest ten clones account for approximately 0.1% of the sample. The sequencing sample was made of CD4+ T cells from PBMCs. Receptors originate from a human donor with Susac syndrome.

The chain combines TRBV15 with TRBJ2-3; D is unresolved. V dropped 0 bases and J dropped 2 bases, with 6 bases sitting between them. The CDR3 length is 14 residues. CDR1 is LNHNV, CDR2 YYDKDF, per germline (reference sequence). The CDR3 loop is CATSRDGHTDTQYF. CDR3 DNA sequence: TGTGCCACCAGCAGAGACGGCCACACAGATACGCAGTATTTT.

The V gene is TRBV30, the J gene TRBJ1-4, with a tentative D call TRBD1 (6 bases). The length of the CDR3 is 13 residues. V gave up 0 bases and J gave up 8 bases, with 10 bases separating them. The germline V gene encodes CDR1 GTSNPN and CDR2 SVGIG (reference sequence). The CDR3 loop is CAWSVRGAEKLFF. CDR3 sequence (DNA): TGTGCCTGGAGTGTACGGGGGGCAGAAAAACTGTTTTTT.

This clonotype was seen just once. This chain links TRBV7-9 with TRBJ1-1; the match to TRBD1 covers 7 bases. V was clipped by 5 bases and J by 2 bases; unmatched bases: 5. Germline V gives CDR1 SEHNR, CDR2 FQNEAQ (reference sequence). CDR3 length: 14 amino acids. DNA of the CDR3: TGTGCCAGCAGCAAGGGGACAGCCAACACTGAAGCTTTCTTT. Its translation is CASSKGTANTEAFF. Together with reference TRBV7-9 and TRBJ1-1, the CDR3 gives the full variable domain: DTGVSQNPRHKITKRGQNVTFRCDPISEHNRLYWYRQTLGQGPEFLTYFQNEAQLEKSRLLSDRFSAERPKGSFSTLEIQRTEQGDSAMYLCASSKGTANTEAFFGQGTRLTVV.

This clonotype was found once. The chain combines TRBV20-1 with TRBJ1-2; D not certain. The V end was cut by 3 bases, the J end by 0 bases, with 8 bases between. The CDR3 loop spans 13 amino acids. Germline V gives CDR1 DFQATT, CDR2 SNEGSKA (reference sequence). CDR3 in amino acids: CSASSSPNYGYTF. CDR3 bases: TGCAGTGCTAGTTCATCCCCTAACTATGGCTACACCTTC.

V is TRBV5-1 and J is TRBJ1-1; the D gene is possibly TRBD1 (5 bases). CDR1 is SGHRS, CDR2 YFSETQ, per germline. The CDR3 is 15 amino acids. Between the trimmed V and J ends, which lost 4 bases and 4 bases, there was a span of 17 bases. In DNA form, the CDR3 reads TGCGCCAGCAGCCCCGTGGACAATGCGGGCACTGAAGCTTTCTTT. Its protein product is CASSPVDNAGTEAFF. The full variable domain, with the rest looked up from reference TRBV5-1 and TRBJ1-1, is KAGVTQTPRYLIKTRGQQVTLSCSPISGHRSVSWYQQTPGQGLQFLFEYFSETQRNKGNFPGRFSGRQFSNSRSEMNVSTLELGDSALYLCASSPVDNAGTEAFFGQGTRLTVV.

This clonotype was found a few times. The J gene is TRBJ2-3, the V gene TRBV19; TRBD2 aligns across 11 bases. The CDR3 has 16 residues. V lost 5 bases to trimming and J lost 2 bases; unmatched junction nucleotides: 6. The germline V gene has CDR1 LNHDA and CDR2 SQIVND (reference sequence). The CDR3 spells CASSLRTSGSTDTQYF. As DNA, the CDR3 is TGTGCCAGTAGTCTGAGGACTAGCGGGTCCACAGATACGCAGTATTTT.

The V and J genes are TRBV30 and TRBJ1-5; D gene unclear. The CDR3 consists of 11 residues. Germline lookup yields CDR1 GTSNPN and CDR2 SVGIG (reference sequence). The CDR3: CARADHQPQHF. CDR3 DNA: TGTGCGCGCGCAGATCATCAGCCCCAGCATTTT.

The chain joins TRBV5-6 to TRBJ2-7, with D possibly TRBD2 on 6 matching bases. The CDR3 sequence is 15 residues long. Between the trimmed V and J ends, which lost 4 bases and 3 bases, there was a span of 17 bases. The V gene's germline CDR1 is SGHDT and CDR2 YYEEEE. The CDR3 here is CASSPHEARGYEQYF. The CDR3 DNA reads TGTGCCAGCAGCCCACACGAGGCGCGGGGCTACGAGCAGTACTTC.